The 12 T cell receptor beta chains presented below share a single source sample, sequenced in a study of T cell changes during pregnancy in multiple sclerosis. Profiled with immunoSEQ multiplex PCR; TCRdb holds only in-frame clones, not every one. The data hold about 40,000 clones, with roughly 94% observed a single time. The sample here was peripheral blood, taken in the third trimester of pregnancy. All receptors derive from a female donor with multiple sclerosis, enrolled in a pregnancy study.

This clone has only one observation. The gene calls are TRBV7-3 and TRBJ2-1, with 7 bases that match TRBD2. The V segment lost 3 bases and the J segment 0 bases; nucleotides outside the gene matches: 5. In germline, CDR1 is SGHTA, CDR2 FQGTGA. CDR3 length: 16 amino acids. Here the CDR3 reads CASSFQAGSSYNEQFF. The CDR3 nucleotides are TGTGCCAGCAGCTTCCAAGCGGGGTCCTCCTACAATGAGCAGTTCTTC. Drawing the rest from reference TRBV7-3 and TRBJ2-1, the complete variable domain is GAGVSQTPSNKVTEKGKYVELRCDPISGHTALYWYRQSLGQGPEFLIYFQGTGAADDSGLPNDRFFAVRPEGSVSTLKIQRTERGDSAVYLCASSFQAGSSYNEQFFGPGTRLTVL.

The chain has TRBV30 and TRBJ2-5; 12 nucleotides line up with TRBD2. J lost 5 bases, V lost 2 bases, and 9 bases had no gene match. Looked up from germline, CDR1 is GTSNPN and CDR2 is SVGIG (reference sequence). The CDR3 length is 16 residues. The CDR3 DNA reads as TGTGCCTGGAGTCACAGGAGGACTAGCGGGATTGAGACCCAGTACTTC. Encoded protein: CAWSHRRTSGIETQYF.

The V gene is TRBV18, the J gene TRBJ1-1; 7 positions match TRBD1. The CDR3 totals 14 residues. Unmatched junction bases numbered 5, after V lost 6 bases and J lost 1 base. Looked up from germline, CDR1 is KGHSH and CDR2 is LQKENI. CDR3 DNA: TGTGCCAGCTCGCACAGGGGATCGAACACTGAAGCTTTCTTT. This codes for CASSHRGSNTEAFF.

The chain carries TRBV13 and TRBJ2-1; TRBD1 matches 10 bases. Per germline, CDR1 PRHDT and CDR2 FYEKMQ (reference sequence). This CDR3 is 15 amino acids long. V lost 3 bases, J lost 7 bases, and 6 bases stayed unmatched. The CDR3 nucleotides read TGTGCCAGCAGCTTTGGGGGGACAGGGGTGAATGAGCAGTTCTTC. It translates to CASSFGGTGVNEQFF.

The V and J genes are TRBV5-4 and TRBJ1-3; 8 bases are a match to TRBD1. The CDR3 is made up of 15 amino acids. From germline, CDR1 is SGHNT and CDR2 YYREEE (reference sequence). With 1 base clipped from V and 2 bases from J, the junction kept 2 bases outside the gene matches. The CDR3 DNA is TGTGCCAGCAGCTTGTGGACAGGGACTGGAAACACCATATATTTT. This gives the protein CASSLWTGTGNTIYF.

This clone was seen a handful of times. The chain is built from TRBV30 and TRBJ2-7; tentative D call: TRBD1 (5 bases). CDR1 and CDR2 (germline): GTSNPN, SVGIG (reference sequence). The CDR3 sequence is 15 residues long. With 4 bases removed from V and 6 bases from J, the gap between germline ends came to 22 bases. CDR3 in amino acids: CAWTPVGQEGAEQYF. In DNA form, the CDR3 reads TGTGCCTGGACCCCGGTGGGCCAGGAAGGGGCCGAGCAGTACTTC.

The rearrangement joins TRBV7-8 to TRBJ1-6, with D possibly TRBD1 on 5 matching bases. Trimming shortened V by 5 bases and J by 10 bases, and 15 bases separated the two germline ends. CDR1 and CDR2 from the germline V gene are SGHVS and FQNEAQ. This CDR3 contains 14 residues. Here the CDR3 DNA reads TGTGCCAGCAGCCTTACGCAGGGTAACTCACCCCTCCACTTT. This sequence encodes CASSLTQGNSPLHF. The entire variable domain, with the rest obtained from reference TRBV7-8 and TRBJ1-6, is as follows: GAGVSQSPRYKVAKRGQDVALRCDPISGHVSLFWYQQALGQGPEFLTYFQNEAQLDKSGLPSDRFFAERPEGSVSTLKIQRTQQEDSAVYLCASSLTQGNSPLHFGNGTRLTVT.

V gene TRBV19 combines with J gene TRBJ2-2, with 9 positions matching TRBD2. The CDR3 totals 15 residues. Germline lookup yields CDR1 LNHDA and CDR2 SQIVND (reference sequence). Trimming at V came to 5 bases and at J to 5 bases, leaving 6 bases not matched to a gene. CDR3 sequence (DNA): TGTGCCAGTAGTCAGCGGGGGGCATCGACCGGGGAGCTGTTTTTT. This sequence encodes CASSQRGASTGELFF. Filled out from reference TRBV19 and TRBJ2-2, the complete variable domain reads DGGITQSPKYLFRKEGQNVTLSCEQNLNHDAMYWYRQDPGQGLRLIYYSQIVNDFQKGDIAEGYSVSREKKESFPLTVTSAQKNPTAFYLCASSQRGASTGELFFGEGSRLTVL.

J is TRBJ1-5 and V is TRBV28; D ambiguous. The CDR3 has 14 amino acids. The germline gives CDR1 MDHEN, CDR2 SYDVKM. Trimming took off 4 bases at V and 2 bases at J, with 9 bases between the two ends. This chain's CDR3 is CASSWEMGNQPQHF. The CDR3, as DNA: TGTGCCAGCAGTTGGGAGATGGGCAATCAGCCCCAGCATTTT.

This clone has only one observation. The rearrangement links TRBV10-3 to TRBJ1-2; 10 nucleotides align to TRBD1. This CDR3 region has 14 residues. V shed 7 bases, J shed 8 bases, and the junction held 10 bases outside the gene matches. Germline V CDR1 and CDR2: ENHRY, SYGVKD. In nucleotides, the CDR3 is TGTGCCATCAATCCCGGGACAGGGGTGGGAGGCTACACCTTC. This translates into CAINPGTGVGGYTF.

The gene calls are TRBV11-2 and TRBJ2-4; 14 bases line up with TRBD2. Trimming at V came to 5 bases and at J to 0 bases, leaving 9 bases not matched to a gene. Germline V gene data show CDR1 as SGHAT and CDR2 as FQNNGV. This CDR3 contains 19 residues. CDR3 sequence (DNA): TGTGCCAGCAGCCTCACCGGGACTAGCGGGAGTCTAGCCAAAAACATTCAGTACTTC. Its translation: CASSLTGTSGSLAKNIQYF. The entire variable domain, with the rest obtained from reference TRBV11-2 and TRBJ2-4, is as follows: EAGVAQSPRYKIIEKRQSVAFWCNPISGHATLYWYQQILGQGPKLLIQFQNNGVVDDSQLPKDRFSAERLKGVDSTLKIQPAKLEDSAVYLCASSLTGTSGSLAKNIQYFGAGTRLSVL.

The chain employs TRBV15 and TRBJ1-2; D is possibly TRBD1 (5 bases). In germline, CDR1 is LNHNV, CDR2 YYDKDF (reference sequence). This CDR3 is built from 13 residues. The V end was cut by 2 bases, the J end by 8 bases, with 12 bases between. The CDR3 loop is CATSRRREVGYTF. The CDR3 region has the DNA TGTGCCACCAGCAGACGCAGGGAAGTGGGCTACACCTTC.